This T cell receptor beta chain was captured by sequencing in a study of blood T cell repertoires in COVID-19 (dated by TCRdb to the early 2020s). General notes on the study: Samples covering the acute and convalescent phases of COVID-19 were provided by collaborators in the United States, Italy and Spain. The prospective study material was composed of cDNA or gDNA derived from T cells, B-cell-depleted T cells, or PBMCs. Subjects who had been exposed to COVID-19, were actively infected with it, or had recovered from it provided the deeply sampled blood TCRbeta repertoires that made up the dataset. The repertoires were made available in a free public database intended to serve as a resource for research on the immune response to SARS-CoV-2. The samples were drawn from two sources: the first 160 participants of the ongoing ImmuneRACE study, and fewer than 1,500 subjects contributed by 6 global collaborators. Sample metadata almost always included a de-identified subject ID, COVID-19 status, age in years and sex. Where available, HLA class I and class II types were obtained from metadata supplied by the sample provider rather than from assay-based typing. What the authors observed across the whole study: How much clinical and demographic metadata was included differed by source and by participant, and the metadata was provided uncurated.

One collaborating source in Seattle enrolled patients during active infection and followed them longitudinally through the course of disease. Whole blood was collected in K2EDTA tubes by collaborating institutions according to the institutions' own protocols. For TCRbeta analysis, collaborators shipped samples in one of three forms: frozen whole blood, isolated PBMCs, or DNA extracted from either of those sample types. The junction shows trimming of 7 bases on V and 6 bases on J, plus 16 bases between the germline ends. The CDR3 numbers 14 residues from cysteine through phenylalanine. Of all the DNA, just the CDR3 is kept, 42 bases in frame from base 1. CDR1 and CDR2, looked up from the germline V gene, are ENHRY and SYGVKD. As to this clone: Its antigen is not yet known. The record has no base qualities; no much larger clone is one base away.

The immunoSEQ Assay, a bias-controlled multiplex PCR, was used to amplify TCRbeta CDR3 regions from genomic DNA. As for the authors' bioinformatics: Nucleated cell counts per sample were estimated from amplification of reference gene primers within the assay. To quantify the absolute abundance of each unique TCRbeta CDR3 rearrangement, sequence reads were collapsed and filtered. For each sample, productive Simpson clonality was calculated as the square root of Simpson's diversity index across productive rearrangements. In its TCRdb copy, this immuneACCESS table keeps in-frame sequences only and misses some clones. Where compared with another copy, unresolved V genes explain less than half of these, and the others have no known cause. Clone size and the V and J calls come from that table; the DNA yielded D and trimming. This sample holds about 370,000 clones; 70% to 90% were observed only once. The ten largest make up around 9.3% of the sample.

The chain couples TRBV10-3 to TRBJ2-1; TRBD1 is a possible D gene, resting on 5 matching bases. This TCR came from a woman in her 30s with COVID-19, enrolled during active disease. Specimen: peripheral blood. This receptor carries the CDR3 CAINGHPSPNEQFF. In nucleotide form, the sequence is TGTGCCATCAACGGACACCCTTCCCCCAATGAGCAGTTCTTC.